This T cell receptor (beta chain) was sequenced in a study of cytomegalovirus exposure and HLA in healthy donors. Study overall: Drawn from HLA-typed donors, tens of millions of unique TCRs were held in an early data release. Clustering assigned about 80% of the 350 to 450 genotyped donors to the Caucasian-associated ancestry cluster.

The PCR made use of 60 Vbeta and 13 Jbeta primers. Using immunoSEQ multiplex PCR, the repertoire was profiled, and TCRdb retains in-frame clones only, with some absent. The sample yields fewer than 250,000 clones, roughly 80% seen once. Germline assignment: CDR1 MNHEY and CDR2 SMNVEV (reference sequence). The CDR3 spans 15 residues. Unmatched junction bases numbered 11, after V lost 3 bases and J lost 10 bases. The source is a young woman in good health and CMV-seropositive. The chain combines TRBV27 with TRBJ1-1; 10 positions agree with TRBD1. The sample consisted of PBMCs. The CDR3 loop reads CASSFGRDRGWLAFF. In nucleotides, the CDR3 is TGTGCCAGCAGTTTCGGCCGGGACAGGGGTTGGCTAGCTTTCTTT.